The text below deals with one T cell receptor beta chain. The sample carries other DNA sequences with the same CDR3. The data originate from a study of cytomegalovirus exposure and HLA in healthy donors. Germline V gene data show CDR1 as DFQATT and CDR2 as SNEGSKA (reference sequence). The germline V and J ends were trimmed by 6 bases and 2 bases, with 8 bases remaining between them. The CDR3 spans 11 residues. PCR amplification relied on 60 Vbeta primers (plus 13 Jbeta primers). TCRdb's table, derived via immunoSEQ multiplex PCR, lists solely in-frame clones and lacks some. In all, the sample yields 200,000 to 250,000 clones. All donors participated as healthy donors of bone marrow.

This clonotype was obtained from a woman aged 25 to 39 in good health and CMV-seropositive. V is TRBV20-1 and J is TRBJ2-7; D is unresolved. Sequencing was carried out using PBMCs. CDR3 nucleotides: TGCAGTGCACGACTGACCTACGAGCAGTACTTC. Amino acids: CSARLTYEQYF.